The T cell receptor beta chain described here comes from a study of response to subunit inactivated influenza vaccine. TCRdb used MiXCR to reprocess the RT-PCR reads, holding one entry per CDR3 protein. Of about 540,000 distinct CDR3 sequences detected, 20% to 25% appear once; the ten largest clones hold under 3.5%. Remarks on this clonotype: What it binds is not known.

The CDR3 covers 13 residues. V lost 7 bases, J lost 3 bases, and 12 bases lay in between. Germline CDR1 is LNHNV and CDR2 is YYDKDF (reference sequence). The study, taken as a whole, reports: Authors proposed each seasonal influenza vaccination draws in few new T cells.

The same specimen was also included in a second study, on T cells expressing NK-cell markers. As reported in that work: 5'RACE template switching with UMIs generated TCR beta cDNA. Sorted CD3+CD56-NKG2C+, CD3+CD56+NKG2C- and CD3+CD56+NKG2C+ T cells were the source of the TCR beta repertoires. T cells sorted in several experiments were restricted to alpha-beta TCR T cells by an anti-gamma-delta TCR antibody. Once again these clonotypes came out on top in the CD3+CD56-NKG2C+ fraction of four donors.

This material consisted of CD4+ T cells sorted from PBMCs, taken approximately 12 days after vaccination. J is TRBJ2-5 and V is TRBV15; D unresolved. The TCR originated in a man aged 45 to 65 who received an inactivated influenza vaccine. In DNA, the CDR3 is TGTGCCACCATGCCGACAAAGGAAGAGACCCAGTACTTC. As protein: CATMPTKEETQYF.